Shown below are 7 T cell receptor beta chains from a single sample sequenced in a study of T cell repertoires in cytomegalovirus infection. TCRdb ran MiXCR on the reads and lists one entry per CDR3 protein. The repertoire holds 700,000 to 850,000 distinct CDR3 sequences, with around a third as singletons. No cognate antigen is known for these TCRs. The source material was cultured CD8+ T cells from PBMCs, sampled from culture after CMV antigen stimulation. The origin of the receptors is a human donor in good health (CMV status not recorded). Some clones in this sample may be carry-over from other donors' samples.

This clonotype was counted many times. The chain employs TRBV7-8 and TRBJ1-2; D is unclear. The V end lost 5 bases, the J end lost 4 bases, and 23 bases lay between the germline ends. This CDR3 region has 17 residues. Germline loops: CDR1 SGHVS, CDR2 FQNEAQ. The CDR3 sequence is CASSPESGKRVRYGYTF. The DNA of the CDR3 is TGTGCCAGCAGCCCGGAGAGTGGAAAAAGAGTTCGCTATGGCTACACCTTC.

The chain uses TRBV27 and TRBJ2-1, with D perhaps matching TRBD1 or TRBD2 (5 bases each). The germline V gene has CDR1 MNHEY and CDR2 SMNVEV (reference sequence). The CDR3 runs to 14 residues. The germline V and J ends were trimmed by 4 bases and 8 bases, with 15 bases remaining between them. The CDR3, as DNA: TGTGCCAGCAGTTCGGGGCGCCTCTTGGATGAGCAGTTCTTC. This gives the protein CASSSGRLLDEQFF.

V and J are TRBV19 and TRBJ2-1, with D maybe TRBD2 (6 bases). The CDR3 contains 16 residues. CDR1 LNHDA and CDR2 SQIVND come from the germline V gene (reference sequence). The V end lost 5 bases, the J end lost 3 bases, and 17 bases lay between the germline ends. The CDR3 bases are TGTGCCAGTAGTTCGGCGCGGGGAAGAGGCTACAATGAGCAGTTCTTC. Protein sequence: CASSSARGRGYNEQFF.

CDR3 region: CASSLPPPRQGNTGELFF. The CDR3 DNA is TGTGCCAGCAGTTTACCCCCCCCCCGACAGGGGAACACCGGGGAGCTGTTTTTT. The chain links TRBV27 to TRBJ2-2, with 7 bases lining up with TRBD1. The CDR3 sequence is 18 residues long. Germline V CDR1 and CDR2: MNHEY, SMNVEV (reference sequence). Losses at the gene ends were 2 bases for V and 1 base for J; bases not matched to a gene: 10.

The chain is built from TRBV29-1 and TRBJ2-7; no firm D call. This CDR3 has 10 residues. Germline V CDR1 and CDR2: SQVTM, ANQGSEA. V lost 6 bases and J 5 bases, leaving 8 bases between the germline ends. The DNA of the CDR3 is TGCAGCGTCCGCGCGAACGAGCAGTACTTC. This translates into CSVRANEQYF.

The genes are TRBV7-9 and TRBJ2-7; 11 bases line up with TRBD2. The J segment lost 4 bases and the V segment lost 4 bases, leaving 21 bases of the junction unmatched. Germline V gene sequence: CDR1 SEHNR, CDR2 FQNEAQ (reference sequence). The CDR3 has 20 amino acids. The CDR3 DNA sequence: TGTGCCAGCAGCTCCGATGTGCCGTCATCTAGCGGGGGGAACCTATACGAGCAGTACGTC. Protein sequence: CASSSDVPSSSGGNLYEQYV.

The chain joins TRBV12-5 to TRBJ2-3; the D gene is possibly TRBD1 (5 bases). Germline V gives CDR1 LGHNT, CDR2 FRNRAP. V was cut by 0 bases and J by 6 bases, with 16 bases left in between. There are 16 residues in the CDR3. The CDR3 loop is CASGLVQSLRVDTQYF. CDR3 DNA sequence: TGTGCTAGTGGTTTGGTCCAATCCCTCAGGGTTGATACGCAGTATTTT. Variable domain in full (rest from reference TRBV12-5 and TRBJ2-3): DARVTQTPRHKVTEMGQEVTMRCQPILGHNTVFWYRQTMMQGLELLAYFRNRAPLDDSGMPKDRFSAEMPDATLATLKIQPSEPRDSAVYFCASGLVQSLRVDTQYFGPGTRLTVL.